A single sample gave rise to the 15 T cell receptor beta chains below, sequenced in a study of tumor-infiltrating lymphocytes in primary liver carcinoma. Reverse transcription of about 0.5 ug total RNA with a constant-region primer produced TCR beta cDNA. Libraries covering TCR beta were generated through three nested multiplex PCR rounds (using a slightly modified ARM-PCR). PCR rounds one and two used TRBV1-TRBV30 forward primers with a C-beta reverse primer for roughly 10 cycles each. TCRdb processed the multiplex PCR reads anew with MiXCR; each CDR3 protein has one entry. The table records some 25,000 distinct CDR3 sequences, nearly 80% of them present only once. Co-extraction of both nucleic acids (RNA and DNA) used roughly 18-32 mg of unsorted bulk tissue. Sequencing was performed on liver tumor tissue from sampling region 3. Subset noted: tumor region T3, left-lateral pole. The receptors shown here come from a man aged 40-49 years with primary liver carcinoma and hepatitis B virus infection.

The chain employs TRBV5-5 and TRBJ1-2; D not certain. V lost 4 bases and J lost 7, with 23 bases in between. The germline V gene has CDR1 SGHKS and CDR2 YYEKEE (reference sequence). This CDR3 is 16 amino acids long. CDR3 loop: CASSLRRAIGIIGYTF. The DNA of the CDR3 is TGTGCCAGCAGCCTTCGACGTGCTATTGGAATAATTGGCTACACCTTC. Supplemented by reference TRBV5-5 and TRBJ1-2, the full variable domain reads DAGVTQSPTHLIKTRGQQVTLRCSPISGHKSVSWYQQVLGQGPQFIFQYYEKEERGRGNFPDRFSARQFPNYSSELNVNALLLGDSALYLCASSLRRAIGIIGYTFGSGTRLTVV.

The chain uses TRBV4-1 and TRBJ1-6, with 8 positions matching TRBD1. J was trimmed by 9 bases and V by 3 bases; bases with no gene match: 10. The CDR3 is 16 residues long. The germline V gene has CDR1 MGHRA and CDR2 YSYEKL. The CDR3 nucleotides are TGCGCCAGCAGCCACAACCTACAGGGGGTGGGTTCACCCCTCCACTTT. Translation gives CASSHNLQGVGSPLHF.

In this sample, this clonotype turned up once. A read error may produce the germline difference seen at one junction end. CDR3 coding DNA: TGTGTCAGCAGTGAATTCTGGGACAGGGACACTGATACGCAGTATTTT. It encodes CVSSEFWDRDTDTQYF. The V gene is TRBV25-1, the J gene TRBJ2-3, with TRBD1 matching 9 bases. Looked up from germline, CDR1 is MGHDK and CDR2 is SYGVNS. This CDR3 has 16 residues. Together with reference TRBV25-1 and TRBJ2-3, the CDR3 gives the full variable domain: EADIYQTPRYLVIGTGKKITLECSQTMGHDKMYWYQQDPGMELHLIHYSYGVNSTEKGDLSSESTVSRIRTEHFPLTLESARPSHTSQYLCVSSEFWDRDTDTQYFGPGTRLTVL.

Regarding this clonotype: A junction end diverges from the germline sequence, so it may reflect a read error. This sequence joins TRBV6-2 or TRBV6-3 and TRBJ2-1; D might be TRBD1 or TRBD2, each matching 6 bases. The CDR3 contains 13 residues. Germline V gene lookup returns CDR1 MNHEY and CDR2 SVGEGT. The CDR3 DNA reads TGTGCCGGCAGGACTACAGGGTATGGTGAGCAGTTCTTC. Translating gives CAGRTTGYGEQFF.

This rearrangement joins TRBV12-3 or TRBV12-4 to TRBJ2-1; weak D call: TRBD2 (6 bases). The CDR3 consists of 15 residues. As DNA, the CDR3 is TGTGTCATCACCCTGGGACTTCAACAAAGCGATGAGCAGTTCTTC. Its protein product is CVITLGLQQSDEQFF.

As for this clonotype: Because it lacks the conserved phenylalanine or tryptophan at the end, this CDR3 is likely a read error. The V call is TRBV5-1, the J call TRBJ2-2, with D unresolved. Trimming left V 0 bases short and J 3 bases short, with 15 bases between. This CDR3 is built from 17 residues. In germline, CDR1 is SGHRS, CDR2 YFSETQ. This chain's CDR3 is CASSLEKWYDDTGELFL. CDR3 DNA: TGCGCCAGCAGCTTGGAAAAGTGGTACGATGACACCGGGGAGCTGTTTTTA.

Concerning this clonotype: This may be a read error, as it is one base from a much larger clone. The chain couples TRBV10-3 to TRBJ1-1; no firm D call. The CDR3 is made up of 13 amino acids. The germline gives CDR1 ENHRY, CDR2 SYGVKD. The CDR3 sequence: CAIRQRFSTEALF. The DNA of the CDR3 is TGTGCCATCAGGCAGAGATTTAGCACTGAAGCTCTCTTT.

A word on this clonotype: One end of the junction does not line up with germline, which may come from a read error. The rearrangement uses TRBV29-1 and TRBJ2-2, with D possibly TRBD1 on 6 matching bases. This CDR3 spans 14 amino acids. Germline values: CDR1 SQVTM, CDR2 ANQGSEA. The CDR3 coding sequence is TGCAACGTTGCCCGGACAGCGAAGACCGTGGAGCTGTTTTTT. This encodes CNVARTAKTVELFF.

A word on this clonotype: The CDR3 does not close with the conserved phenylalanine or tryptophan, likely indicating a read error. V and J are TRBV11-2 and TRBJ2-3; tentatively, D is TRBD1 or TRBD2 (6 bases each). The length of the CDR3 is 18 residues. Trimming took 1 base from V and 3 from J, leaving 20 bases between them. Germline lookup yields CDR1 SGHAT and CDR2 FQNNGV. The CDR3 sequence is CASSLAGATSSSTDTQYL. The CDR3 DNA reads as TGTGCCAGCAGCTTAGCGGGGGCGACTTCGTCTAGTACAGATACGCAGTATTTG.

As for this clonotype: The junction does not match germline at one end; this may be a read error. The V and J genes are TRBV11-2 and TRBJ2-7, with 9 bases lining up with TRBD1. The CDR3 spans 15 residues. In germline, CDR1 is SGHAT, CDR2 FQNNGV. CDR3 sequence: CASGGRQGVVHEQHF. CDR3 nucleotide sequence: TGTGCCAGCGGCGGGAGACAGGGGGTTGTGCACGAGCAGCACTTC.

The CDR3 region has the DNA TGTGCCAGCAGCCTCATTCTACAGGGGGAGAACACTGAAGCTTTCTTT. Amino acids: CASSLILQGENTEAFF. The chain uses TRBV6-2 or TRBV6-3 and TRBJ1-1; 8 bases align to TRBD1. After removal of 6 bases from V and 1 base from J, the junction contained 10 bases not matched to a gene. Germline V lookup: CDR1 MNHEY, CDR2 SVGEGT. This CDR3 contains 16 residues.

The table lists this clonotype with a few counts. The junction differs from germline at one of its ends, possibly a read error. The chain links TRBV12-3 or TRBV12-4 to TRBJ2-7; 11 bases align to TRBD1. The CDR3 runs to 15 residues. The CDR3, as DNA: TGTGCCGGCAGTATGGGGACAGGGGGATCCTATGAGCAGTACTTC. Its protein is CAGSMGTGGSYEQYF.

The rearrangement uses TRBV5-1 and TRBJ2-1; 10 bases agree with TRBD2. The CDR3 has 17 amino acids. Per germline, CDR1 SGHRS and CDR2 YFSETQ. Trimming at V came to 4 bases and at J to 3 bases, leaving 10 bases not matched to a gene. CDR3 in DNA: TGCGCCAGCAGCAGCCCCCTAGCGGGAGTCTACTACAATGAGCAGTTCTTC. This translates into CASSSPLAGVYYNEQFF.

Ten or more counts support this clonotype. The rearrangement uses TRBV29-1 and TRBJ2-1, with 7 bases lining up with TRBD2. Germline V gene lookup returns CDR1 SQVTM and CDR2 ANQGSEA. The CDR3 totals 12 residues. J was trimmed by 11 bases and V by 4 bases; bases with no gene match: 8. CDR3 DNA: TGCAGCGTTGTTCTAGCGGTTGTGCAGCAGTTCTTC. It is translated as CSVVLAVVQQFF.

The chain is built from TRBV29-1 and TRBJ2-1; possible D gene TRBD2, 5 bases. Deletions cut 4 bases from V and 8 bases from J, with 24 bases between. This CDR3 is 16 amino acids long. The V gene's germline CDR1 is SQVTM and CDR2 ANQGSEA. The CDR3 bases are TGCAGCGTTGGGTGGTTAGTGGGAGATGTGTACGATGAGCAGTTCTTC. Translation: CSVGWLVGDVYDEQFF.